This TCR beta chain comes out of a study of PD-L1 blockade in urothelial cancer. Study overall: Patients started atezolizumab in about 2014, 1,200 mg intravenously every 3 weeks. Patients previously received 0 to 3 chemotherapy regimens. Study-level results: Greater 3-week expansion of tumor-associated blood clones was recorded for durable-benefit patients.

TCRdb keeps only in-frame clones here, not all; method: immunoSEQ multiplex PCR. This table has about 95,000 clones, almost 90% appearing once. V trimming: 5 bases; J trimming: 4 bases; junction bases outside the gene matches: 9. This CDR3 is 14 amino acids long. The germline V gene encodes CDR1 GTSNPN and CDR2 SVGIG (reference sequence). Notes on this clone: Its antigen is not known.

Documented time point: pretreatment peripheral blood. The specimen was PBMCs, collected around atezolizumab (anti-PD-L1) treatment. This sequence originates from a man aged 55 to 70 with urothelial cancer. This chain joins TRBV30 and TRBJ2-5; 8 nucleotides agree with TRBD2. The CDR3 loop reads CAWGTGLGGETQYF. Written as DNA, the CDR3 is TGTGCCTGGGGTACGGGACTAGGTGGAGAGACCCAGTACTTC.